The 31 T cell receptor beta chains in this list originate from one sample, sequenced in a study of T-cell reconstitution after alpha-beta-depleted transplantation in children. Unique molecular identifiers were incorporated when the TCRbeta library was constructed. TCRdb recomputed calls from the PCR reads with MiXCR, one row per CDR3 protein. The sample records 250,000 to 300,000 distinct CDR3 sequences, over 9.5% being singletons. The source material was PBMCs, sampled before TCRalphabeta/CD19-depleted stem cell transplant. The receptors shown here come from a boy under two years old with acute myeloid leukemia, due to receive a stem cell transplant.

This clonotype was seen repeatedly, ten times or more. V usage is TRBV11-2 and J usage is TRBJ2-5, with 7 bases matching TRBD1. This CDR3 contains 14 residues. V lost 0 bases to trimming and J lost 6 bases; unmatched junction nucleotides: 4. Germline V gene data show CDR1 as SGHAT and CDR2 as FQNNGV. The CDR3 nucleotides are TGTGCCAGCAGCTTAGATTGGACAGGCAAGACCCAGTACTTC. It yields the protein CASSLDWTGKTQYF.

This clonotype has just a few counts. The rearrangement links TRBV7-2 to TRBJ2-7, with D perhaps being TRBD1 or TRBD2 (6 bases each). V was cut by 1 base and J by 2 bases, with 15 bases left in between. Germline assignment: CDR1 SGHTA and CDR2 FQGNSA. There are 16 residues in the CDR3. In DNA, the CDR3 is TGTGCCAGCAGCTTAGTCCCCGGGGGCGGAGCCTACGAGCAGTACTTC. Translation: CASSLVPGGGAYEQYF.

This clonotype was seen repeatedly, ten times or more. The J gene is TRBJ2-7, the V gene TRBV7-2, with TRBD2 matching 8 bases. J gave up 0 bases and V 3 bases, and 4 bases lay outside the gene matches. The CDR3 is 15 amino acids. CDR1 and CDR2 from the germline V gene are SGHTA and FQGNSA. The CDR3 loop reads CASSLLAGLSYEQYF. CDR3 nucleotides: TGTGCCAGCAGCTTGCTAGCGGGCCTCTCCTACGAGCAGTACTTC.

This clonotype was recorded many times. The chain is built from TRBV21-1 and TRBJ2-1; the table's D call TRBD1 went unverified against the DNA. TRBV21-1 represents a pseudogene. CDR3 length: 14 residues. In DNA form, the CDR3 reads TGTGCCAGCAGCACCCGGACAGGGCAAAATGAGCAGTTCTTC. Translated, it gives CASSTRTGQNEQFF.

This clonotype was seen ten or more times. The chain is built from TRBV7-9 and TRBJ2-7; the match to TRBD1 covers 7 bases. With 5 bases clipped from V and 3 bases from J, the junction kept 10 bases outside the gene matches. CDR1 SEHNR and CDR2 FQNEAQ come from the germline V gene (reference sequence). CDR3 size: 15 residues. The CDR3 is CASSTSNRGFYEQYF. DNA of the CDR3: TGTGCCAGCAGCACCTCCAACAGGGGCTTCTACGAGCAGTACTTC.

This clonotype appeared many times. The chain is built from TRBV5-1 and TRBJ2-5, with 7 bases fitting TRBD2. The V segment lost 1 base and the J segment 2 bases; nucleotides outside the gene matches: 11. This CDR3 contains 17 residues. Per germline, CDR1 SGHRS and CDR2 YFSETQ. The CDR3 sequence is CASSLRRGTAGQETQYF. The CDR3 DNA is TGCGCCAGCAGCTTGCGGAGGGGAACAGCGGGGCAAGAGACCCAGTACTTC.

This chain connects TRBV3-1 to TRBJ2-3, with 8 bases aligning to TRBD2. With V trimmed by 11 bases and J by 1 base, 17 bases remained unmatched. The CDR3 length is 17 residues. CDR1 is LGHDT, CDR2 YNNKEL, per germline (reference sequence). The CDR3 loop reads CASCQDLAGDRTDTQYF. CDR3 bases: TGTGCCTCCTGCCAAGATCTAGCGGGTGATCGCACAGATACGCAGTATTTT.

This clonotype was picked up many times. This chain links TRBV6-1 with TRBJ1-5; 7 nucleotides line up with TRBD1. Germline CDR1 and CDR2: MNHNS and SASEGT. V gave up 4 bases and J gave up 4 bases; unmatched junction bases: 4. The length of the CDR3 is 14 residues. In nucleotides, the CDR3 is TGTGCCAGCAGTGGGGACAGTTCGAATCAGCCCCAGCATTTT. Amino acids: CASSGDSSNQPQHF.

This clonotype was recorded many times. This rearrangement joins TRBV4-3 to TRBJ2-5, with D possibly matching TRBD2 (6 bases). V lost 0 bases to trimming and J lost 1 base, with 15 bases between them. The length of the CDR3 is 17 residues. The germline V gene has CDR1 LGHNA and CDR2 YSLEER. CDR3 nucleotides: TGCGCCAGCAGCCAAGAGCGAGGGCTAGCGCTCCAAGAGACCCAGTACTTC. This sequence encodes CASSQERGLALQETQYF.

There are many counts of this clonotype. The J gene is TRBJ2-2, the V gene TRBV20-1; the match to TRBD1 covers 8 bases. The J segment lost 1 base and the V segment lost 0 bases, leaving 10 bases of the junction unmatched. Per the germline V gene, CDR1 is DFQATT and CDR2 is SNEGSKA (reference sequence). The CDR3 length is 18 residues. CDR3 DNA: TGCAGTGCTAGAGATCCTCTATCAGGGGGCAGGAACACCGGGGAGCTGTTTTTT. Its protein is CSARDPLSGGRNTGELFF.

There are many counts of this clonotype. The chain joins TRBV5-1 to TRBJ1-4; D gene ambiguous. CDR1 is SGHRS, CDR2 YFSETQ, per germline. V was trimmed by 3 bases and J by 8 bases, leaving 8 bases between them. The CDR3 extends over 12 amino acids. Here the CDR3 reads CASSWVGEKLFF. CDR3 coding DNA: TGCGCCAGCAGCTGGGTCGGGGAAAAACTGTTTTTT.

There are many counts of this clonotype. The chain recombines TRBV10-3 with TRBJ2-3; 9 bases are shared with TRBD1. The CDR3 has 16 residues. Germline V gene data show CDR1 as ENHRY and CDR2 as SYGVKD. V dropped 2 bases and J dropped 0; count of bases not matched to a gene: 3. The CDR3 loop reads CAISEPGTGSTDTQYF. CDR3 in DNA: TGTGCCATCAGTGAGCCCGGGACAGGGAGCACAGATACGCAGTATTTT.

This clonotype was observed at least ten times. The chain is built from TRBV27 and TRBJ2-2, with D perhaps TRBD1 (6 bases). Per germline, CDR1 MNHEY and CDR2 SMNVEV (reference sequence). This CDR3 comprises 13 residues. V lost 6 bases and J lost 4, with 9 bases in between. The CDR3 DNA sequence: TGTGCCAGCAGGGGGACACCCACCGGGGAGCTGTTTTTT. Protein: CASRGTPTGELFF.

This clonotype was recorded at least ten times. The J gene is TRBJ2-4, the V gene TRBV5-1; 7 nucleotides line up with TRBD1. Trimming at V came to 0 bases and at J to 2 bases, leaving 5 bases not matched to a gene. Germline-derived CDR1 and CDR2 are SGHRS and YFSETQ. The CDR3 length is 16 residues. The CDR3 region is CASSLGTGMTKNIQYF. The CDR3 DNA sequence: TGCGCCAGCAGCTTGGGGACAGGCATGACCAAAAACATTCAGTACTTC.

This clonotype came up many times. The chain employs TRBV28 and TRBJ1-4, with a possible D match to TRBD1 (5 bases). The CDR3 loop spans 17 amino acids. The ends were cut back, 2 bases at V and 8 bases at J, with 21 bases in the middle. CDR1 and CDR2 from the germline V gene are MDHEN and SYDVKM. The CDR3 region is CASSLRGLPLGVEKLFF. For the CDR3, the DNA is TGTGCCAGCAGTTTACGCGGTTTACCCCTGGGGGTCGAAAAACTGTTTTTT.

This clonotype was found many times. The chain couples TRBV12-3 or TRBV12-4 to TRBJ1-6, with 7 bases fitting TRBD1. The V and J ends lost 3 bases and 8 bases, in that order; junction bases with no gene match: 7. The CDR3 has 15 amino acids. CDR3 sequence (DNA): TGTGCCAGCAGTTTCAACAGGGGCGAGTATTCACCCCTCCACTTT. Its protein product is CASSFNRGEYSPLHF.

This clonotype has at least ten counts. The chain employs TRBV28 and TRBJ2-5; D is possibly TRBD2 (5 bases). Trimming removed 8 bases at V and 7 bases at J, with 17 bases between. Per germline, CDR1 MDHEN and CDR2 SYDVKM. The CDR3 runs to 13 residues. The CDR3 loop reads CASEEVPRRTQYF. In DNA form, the CDR3 reads TGTGCCAGCGAGGAGGTCCCACGGCGGACCCAGTACTTC.

This clonotype appeared many times. V usage is TRBV7-3 and J usage is TRBJ2-3, with D perhaps given as TRBD1 or TRBD2 (5 bases each). The CDR3 length is 17 residues. Between the trimmed V and J ends, which lost 4 bases and 2 bases, there was a span of 19 bases. CDR1 and CDR2 from the germline V gene are SGHTA and FQGTGA. CDR3 residues: CASSSSGTLPFTDTQYF. CDR3 coding DNA: TGTGCCAGCAGCTCATCGGGGACCCTCCCCTTCACAGATACGCAGTATTTT. The full variable domain, with the rest looked up from reference TRBV7-3 and TRBJ2-3, is GAGVSQTPSNKVTEKGKYVELRCDPISGHTALYWYRQSLGQGPEFLIYFQGTGAADDSGLPNDRFFAVRPEGSVSTLKIQRTERGDSAVYLCASSSSGTLPFTDTQYFGPGTRLTVL.

This clonotype was detected ten times or more. This chain connects TRBV6-1 to TRBJ2-7; 9 bases align to TRBD1. J gave up 5 bases and V 6 bases, and 2 bases lay outside the gene matches. The germline gives CDR1 MNHNS, CDR2 SASEGT. CDR3 length: 12 residues. In nucleotides, the CDR3 is TGTGCCAGCAGACAGGGGGCCCACGAGCAGTACTTC. This codes for CASRQGAHEQYF.

This clonotype was found many times. The rearrangement uses TRBV25-1 and TRBJ2-1; D unclear. The germline V and J ends were trimmed by 2 bases and 8 bases, with 13 bases remaining between them. Germline-derived CDR1 and CDR2 are MGHDK and SYGVNS. The CDR3 is made up of 14 amino acids. The CDR3 here is CASSEGPVWDEQFF. The CDR3 nucleotides are TGTGCCAGCAGTGAAGGACCGGTCTGGGATGAGCAGTTCTTC.

Of note for this clonotype: A much larger clone differs by one base, so this may be a read error. The chain employs TRBV4-3 and TRBJ1-2; the D gene is possibly TRBD1 (5 bases). V gave up 2 bases and J gave up 7 bases, with 20 bases separating them. This CDR3 contains 16 residues. CDR1 LGHNA and CDR2 YSLEER come from the germline V gene. CDR3 sequence: CASSQSSLGAGSGYTF. CDR3 nucleotide sequence: TGCGCCAGCAGCCAATCCTCCCTCGGGGCCGGGAGTGGCTACACCTTC.

As to this clonotype: A much larger clone differs by one base, so this may be a read error. The V and J genes are TRBV20-1 and TRBJ2-4; 7 bases align to TRBD1. This CDR3 region has 11 residues. CDR1 and CDR2 (germline): DFQATT, SNEGSKA (reference sequence). CDR3 amino acids: CRASTGDIQYF. The CDR3 DNA sequence: TGCAGAGCTTCTACAGGGGACATTCAGTACTTC.

The table lists this clonotype with a few counts. The CDR3 DNA sequence: TGTGCCAGCAGGCCTCAGGGGTCCTATGGCTACACCTTC. Protein sequence: CASRPQGSYGYTF. V and J are TRBV12-3 or TRBV12-4 and TRBJ1-2; D is possibly TRBD1 (6 bases). V was clipped by 6 bases and J by 4 bases, with 12 bases between them. The CDR3 totals 13 residues.

This clonotype was detected many times. This chain uses TRBV10-3 with TRBJ2-5; unclear D gene. The germline V and J ends were trimmed by 3 bases and 0 bases, with 8 bases remaining between them. The CDR3 extends over 14 amino acids. CDR1 and CDR2 (germline): ENHRY, SYGVKD. In DNA, the CDR3 is TGTGCCATCAGTGAAAGGGCGTACCAAGAGACCCAGTACTTC. Translation gives CAISERAYQETQYF.

This clonotype was seen at least ten times. The chain joins TRBV2 to TRBJ1-5; maybe TRBD1 (6 bases). The CDR3 extends over 17 amino acids. The germline gives CDR1 SNHLY, CDR2 FYNNEI. V lost 6 bases and J lost 5, with 23 bases in between. This chain's CDR3 is CASSELQQGLRYQPQHF. The CDR3 region has the DNA TGTGCCAGCAGCGAACTTCAACAGGGCCTAAGATATCAGCCCCAGCATTTT.

The chain recombines TRBV20-1 with TRBJ2-7, with 10 bases fitting TRBD2. Losses at the gene ends were 0 bases for V and 5 bases for J; bases not matched to a gene: 7. The CDR3 is 15 residues long. CDR1 and CDR2 from the germline V gene are DFQATT and SNEGSKA (reference sequence). The CDR3 DNA reads as TGCAGTGCTAGAGATAGGCCTAGCGGGAGTCACGAGCAGTACTTC. Residues: CSARDRPSGSHEQYF.

Turning to this clonotype: Since a much larger clone is just one base distant, this may be a read error. The V gene is TRBV7-9, the J gene TRBJ1-2; tentative D call: TRBD1 (5 bases). CDR1 is SEHNR, CDR2 FQNEAQ, per germline (reference sequence). The CDR3 length is 14 residues. The CDR3 DNA reads as TGTGCCAGCAGCTTAAGAGGGGAAGACTATGGCTGCACCTTC. Protein product: CASSLRGEDYGCTF. Filled out from reference TRBV7-9 and TRBJ1-2, the complete variable domain reads DTGVSQNPRHKITKRGQNVTFRCDPISEHNRLYWYRQTLGQGPEFLTYFQNEAQLEKSRLLSDRFSAERPKGSFSTLEIQRTEQGDSAMYLCASSLRGEDYGCTFGSGTRLTVV.

This clonotype occurred many times. The gene calls are TRBV28 and TRBJ2-1, with 7 positions matching TRBD1. The CDR3 consists of 14 residues. The germline V gene encodes CDR1 MDHEN and CDR2 SYDVKM. Trimming cost V 4 bases and J 2 bases; bases outside gene matches: 2. This CDR3 is CASSWGQTYNEQFF. As DNA, the CDR3 is TGTGCCAGCAGTTGGGGACAGACCTACAATGAGCAGTTCTTC.

This clonotype has ten or more counts. V gene TRBV7-9 combines with J gene TRBJ1-1; D not resolved. CDR1 is SEHNR and CDR2 is FQNEAQ in the germline V gene (reference sequence). This CDR3 comprises 15 residues. Trimming cost V 0 bases and J 4 bases, with 12 bases left between them. CDR3 residues: CASSLARGVGTEAFF. CDR3 bases: TGTGCCAGCAGCTTAGCGCGGGGAGTTGGCACTGAAGCTTTCTTT.

This clonotype was seen only once. This chain uses TRBV2 with TRBJ2-1; weak D call: TRBD2 (7 bases). Germline V gives CDR1 SNHLY, CDR2 FYNNEI. The CDR3 spans 15 residues. V was cut by 1 base and J by 4 bases, with 11 bases left in between. The CDR3 coding sequence is TGTGCCAGCAGTGAAGGGGGGGGACATTACAATGAGCAGTTCTTC. Its translation is CASSEGGGHYNEQFF.

This clonotype was seen ten or more times. This chain uses TRBV12-3 or TRBV12-4 with TRBJ2-1, with D maybe TRBD2 (6 bases). V was clipped by 5 bases and J by 16 bases, with 24 bases between them. This CDR3 region has 14 residues. CDR3 loop: CASSHDQGGGSSFF. Here the CDR3 DNA reads TGTGCCAGCAGTCATGACCAGGGAGGAGGCTCCAGCTTCTTC.